The 28 T cell receptor beta chains reported below all come from one sample, sequenced in a study of cytomegalovirus exposure and HLA in healthy donors. PCR involved 60 Vbeta and 13 Jbeta primers. The data were produced by immunoSEQ multiplex PCR, yet TCRdb's version contains in-frame clones alone and is incomplete. The top ten hold less than 2% of the sample, which has some 80,000 clones, around 81% seen once. Sequenced input: PBMCs. Receptors originate from a man aged 40-49 years in good health and CMV-seronegative.

The chain has TRBV2 and TRBJ2-7; 11 positions match TRBD2. CDR1 and CDR2 (germline): SNHLY, FYNNEI. V shed 3 bases, J shed 4 bases, and the junction held 2 bases outside the gene matches. CDR3 length: 14 residues. CDR3 loop: CASSEGLAAYEQYF. The CDR3 nucleotides read TGTGCCAGCAGTGAGGGACTAGCGGCTTACGAGCAGTACTTC.

The V gene is TRBV18, the J gene TRBJ1-2; no definite D call. Germline V CDR1 and CDR2: KGHSH, LQKENI. This CDR3 has 14 amino acids. V was cut by 1 base and J by 0 bases, with 6 bases left in between. CDR3 amino acids: CASSPQSSNYGYTF. The CDR3 region has the DNA TGTGCCAGCTCACCACAATCCTCTAACTATGGCTACACCTTC.

The chain couples TRBV11-1 to TRBJ1-1; D perhaps matches TRBD1 (6 bases). The CDR3 has 15 amino acids. V dropped 3 bases and J dropped 11 bases, with 22 bases sitting between them. From germline, CDR1 is SGHAT and CDR2 FQDESV (reference sequence). The chain's CDR3 is CASSLVSGTTHGAFF. As DNA, the CDR3 is TGTGCCAGCAGCTTGGTTTCCGGGACAACCCATGGGGCTTTCTTT.

This clone was counted a few times. J is TRBJ1-5 and V is TRBV19; D is ambiguous. Germline V lookup: CDR1 LNHDA, CDR2 SQIVND (reference sequence). V was shortened by 11 bases and J by 0 bases, with 8 bases between the two germline ends. The CDR3 extends over 12 amino acids. The CDR3 loop is CACTDSNQPQHF. In DNA, the CDR3 is TGTGCCTGCACAGATAGCAATCAGCCCCAGCATTTT.

This clone was observed once. The chain has TRBV2 and TRBJ2-5; D is undetermined. Judging by the DNA end, TRBJ2-7 fits better; the J call may be wrong. CDR3 length equals 12 residues. Germline-derived CDR1 and CDR2 are SNHLY and FYNNEI. The CDR3 sequence is CASRADNYEQYF. CDR3 coding DNA: TGTGCCAGCCGCGCGGATAACTACGAGCAGTACTTC.

DNA for the CDR3: TGTGCTAGTGGCTCAGACAGGGAGATTCCCCCTGGGGCCAACGTCCTGACTTTC. It is translated as CASGSDREIPPGANVLTF. The chain has TRBV12-5 and TRBJ2-6, with 7 bases that match TRBD1. Germline CDR1 and CDR2: LGHNT and FRNRAP. The CDR3 is 18 amino acids. V was pared by 6 bases and J by 2 bases, with 13 bases of the junction left unmatched.

This clone was seen a few times. The V call is TRBV28, the J call TRBJ2-5, with D possibly TRBD1 on 5 matching bases. Germline V lookup: CDR1 MDHEN, CDR2 SYDVKM. Trimming removed 8 bases at V and 5 bases at J, with 21 bases between. The CDR3 spans 15 residues. The CDR3 reads CASLGGARWRETQYF. The CDR3 bases are TGTGCCAGCCTAGGTGGGGCCCGATGGCGGGAGACCCAGTACTTC.

The chain links TRBV25-1 to TRBJ2-7, with D unclear. V lost 5 bases, J lost 2 bases, and 7 bases lay in between. CDR3 length: 12 residues. Per the germline V gene, CDR1 is MGHDK and CDR2 is SYGVNS. The CDR3 region has the DNA TGTGCCAGCAGTCCTACTACCTACGAGCAGTACTTC. Amino acid sequence: CASSPTTYEQYF.

This clone was seen a few times. This sequence joins TRBV25-1 and TRBJ2-1; 7 nucleotides align to TRBD1. J was trimmed by 3 bases and V by 3 bases; bases with no gene match: 5. The V gene's germline CDR1 is MGHDK and CDR2 SYGVNS. This CDR3 has 15 amino acids. CDR3 amino acids: CASSDDRVLYNEQFF. The CDR3 bases are TGTGCCAGCAGTGACGACAGGGTCCTCTACAATGAGCAGTTCTTC.

The CDR3 DNA sequence: TGTGCCTGGAGTGGAGGGACAGCGATCTACGAGCAGTACTTC. Protein product: CAWSGGTAIYEQYF. V is TRBV30 and J is TRBJ2-5, with 7 bases fitting TRBD1. The DNA matches TRBJ2-7 better at its end, which makes the J call doubtful. From germline, CDR1 is GTSNPN and CDR2 SVGIG (reference sequence). The CDR3 consists of 14 residues.

The CDR3 DNA reads as TGTGCCAGCAGCTCTTCCGGGACTAGCGGTTACAATGAGCAGTTCTTC. It codes for CASSSSGTSGYNEQFF. The V and J genes are TRBV7-3 and TRBJ2-1; TRBD2 aligns across 11 bases. The CDR3 length is 16 residues. Germline CDR1 SGHTA, CDR2 FQGTGA. V gave up 4 bases and J gave up 4 bases; unmatched junction bases: 6.

The rearrangement links TRBV4-1 to TRBJ2-2; 7 nucleotides match TRBD1. CDR1 is MGHRA and CDR2 is YSYEKL in the germline V gene. The CDR3 sequence is 16 residues long. V dropped 1 base and J dropped 4; count of bases not matched to a gene: 6. CDR3 in amino acids: CASSQVGDRVTGELFF. Written as DNA, the CDR3 is TGCGCCAGCAGCCAAGTCGGTGACAGGGTCACCGGGGAGCTGTTTTTT.

This clone was seen more than once but under ten times. The chain combines TRBV4-2 with TRBJ2-3; D not certain. The CDR3 has 16 residues. The V end lost 1 base, the J end lost 1 base, and 12 bases lay between the germline ends. The germline gives CDR1 LGHNA, CDR2 YNFKEQ. CDR3 coding DNA: TGTGCCAGCAGCCAAGTAGGTGACTCCGGCACAGATACGCAGTATTTT. It yields the protein CASSQVGDSGTDTQYF.

This chain links TRBV7-6 with TRBJ2-6; unclear D gene. Germline V gene lookup returns CDR1 SGHVS and CDR2 FNYEAQ. Trimming took off 5 bases at V and 4 bases at J, with 18 bases between the two ends. The CDR3 is 17 residues long. CDR3 sequence reads: CASSPSSIPSGANVLTF. The CDR3 DNA reads TGTGCCAGCAGCCCCTCCTCTATTCCGTCCGGGGCCAACGTCCTGACTTTC.

The rearrangement uses TRBV4-1 and TRBJ1-1; a weak D match, TRBD1 (5 bases). Germline V gene lookup returns CDR1 MGHRA and CDR2 YSYEKL. V was pared by 4 bases and J by 0 bases, with 9 bases between. The CDR3 loop spans 14 amino acids. CDR3 sequence reads: CASSPRALNTEAFF. For the CDR3, the DNA is TGCGCCAGCAGCCCCAGGGCTTTGAACACTGAAGCTTTCTTT.

This clone came up once. CDR3 in amino acids: CASSSTQGSWQPQHF. CDR3 DNA sequence: TGTGCCAGCAGCTCGACACAGGGGAGCTGGCAGCCCCAGCATTTT. The chain carries TRBV6-1 and TRBJ1-5; 7 nucleotides align to TRBD1. The V segment lost 6 bases and the J segment 7 bases; nucleotides outside the gene matches: 12. The CDR3 extends over 15 amino acids. Germline lookup yields CDR1 MNHNS and CDR2 SASEGT.

This clone was seen a few times. V is TRBV28 and J is TRBJ1-5; D not certain. The germline V gene has CDR1 MDHEN and CDR2 SYDVKM. The CDR3 length is 16 residues. V was clipped by 5 bases and J by 2 bases, with 16 bases between them. CDR3 residues: CASSPMSVLGNQPQHF. The CDR3 region has the DNA TGTGCCAGCAGTCCCATGTCGGTATTGGGCAATCAGCCCCAGCATTTT.

J is TRBJ2-7 and V is TRBV5-1; 8 nucleotides agree with TRBD1. CDR1 SGHRS and CDR2 YFSETQ come from the germline V gene. V gave up 4 bases and J gave up 5 bases; unmatched junction bases: 5. The CDR3 totals 13 residues. The CDR3 region is CASSGGTGDEQYF. The CDR3 coding sequence is TGCGCCAGCAGCGGCGGGACAGGTGACGAGCAGTACTTC.

The chain uses TRBV5-4 and TRBJ1-1; D is possibly TRBD1 (6 bases). The CDR3 runs to 14 residues. Germline V gene lookup returns CDR1 SGHNT and CDR2 YYREEE (reference sequence). Trimming shortened V by 4 bases and J by 5 bases, and 15 bases separated the two germline ends. CDR3 sequence reads: CASSPPGVRTEAFF. CDR3 DNA sequence: TGTGCCAGCAGCCCGCCAGGGGTCCGAACTGAAGCTTTCTTT.

As DNA, the CDR3 is TGTGCCAGCAGCAAATCTAGCGCCTCCTACAATGAGCAGTTCTTC. Its protein is CASSKSSASYNEQFF. The chain joins TRBV5-4 to TRBJ2-1; D might be TRBD2 (6 bases). V gave up 4 bases and J gave up 0 bases, with 11 bases separating them. CDR1 is SGHNT and CDR2 is YYREEE in the germline V gene (reference sequence). This CDR3 is built from 15 residues.

This clone was picked up one time. The chain couples TRBV28 to TRBJ2-7, with D unresolved. CDR3 length: 16 amino acids. Trimming cost V 2 bases and J 0 bases, with 14 bases left between them. CDR1 is MDHEN and CDR2 is SYDVKM in the germline V gene. CDR3 sequence: CASSLVGSLFSYEQYF. The CDR3 region has the DNA TGTGCCAGCAGTTTAGTTGGCTCCCTCTTCTCCTACGAGCAGTACTTC.

V gene TRBV6-5 combines with J gene TRBJ2-7; no clear D. Trimming removed 0 bases from V and 2 bases from J, with 14 bases in between. Germline-derived CDR1 and CDR2 are MNHEY and SVGAGI. The CDR3 loop spans 16 amino acids. DNA for the CDR3: TGTGCCAGCAGTTACTCGATTGCGGATGTTACCTACGAGCAGTACTTC. This translates into CASSYSIADVTYEQYF.

The chain is built from TRBV6-6 and TRBJ1-4, with D perhaps TRBD1 (5 bases). Per the germline V gene, CDR1 is MNHNY and CDR2 is SVGAGI (reference sequence). The CDR3 has 14 residues. V lost 5 bases and J lost 6, with 13 bases in between. The CDR3: CASSPTATHEKLFF. The CDR3 DNA is TGTGCCAGCAGTCCGACAGCTACCCATGAAAAACTGTTTTTT.

This clone showed up just once. The genes are TRBV27 and TRBJ2-6; TRBD2 matches at 11 bases. V was pared by 5 bases and J by 3 bases, with 6 bases of the junction left unmatched. Germline assignment: CDR1 MNHEY and CDR2 SMNVEV (reference sequence). CDR3 length equals 17 residues. In nucleotides, the CDR3 is TGTGCCAGCAGTCCTAGGACTAGCGGGTATGGGGCCAACGTCCTGACTTTC. Translating gives CASSPRTSGYGANVLTF.

Only a few counts were recorded for this clone. The genes are TRBV5-6 and TRBJ2-3; 11 bases align to TRBD1. The CDR3 totals 14 residues. Trimming removed 4 bases from V and 9 bases from J; junction bases left unmatched: 7. Germline assignment: CDR1 SGHDT and CDR2 YYEEEE. CDR3 nucleotides: TGTGCCAGCAGCAGCGGACAGGGGGCTACGACGCAGTATTTT. Its translation is CASSSGQGATTQYF. Using reference TRBV5-6 and TRBJ2-3 for the parts outside the CDR3, the full variable domain is DAGVTQSPTHLIKTRGQQVTLRCSPKSGHDTVSWYQQALGQGPQFIFQYYEEEERQRGNFPDRFSGHQFPNYSSELNVNALLLGDSALYLCASSSGQGATTQYFGPGTRLTVL.

The V and J genes are TRBV2 and TRBJ1-3; TRBD1 might be the D (6 bases). The V and J ends lost 6 bases and 0 bases respectively, with 15 bases between them. Germline-derived CDR1 and CDR2 are SNHLY and FYNNEI. This CDR3 region has 16 residues. The CDR3: CASRDSRRISGNTIYF. CDR3 coding DNA: TGTGCCAGCAGGGACAGCCGTCGCATCTCTGGAAACACCATATATTTT.

This chain links TRBV28 with TRBJ1-4, with D perhaps TRBD1 (6 bases). There are 15 residues in the CDR3. V was shortened by 3 bases and J by 7 bases, with 15 bases between the two germline ends. Germline loops: CDR1 MDHEN, CDR2 SYDVKM. This CDR3 is CASSFYRVRAEKLFF. The DNA for the CDR3 is TGTGCCAGCAGTTTCTACAGGGTTCGGGCTGAAAAACTGTTTTTT.

Worth noting for this clone: The junction shows a germline mismatch at one end, possibly a read error. The rearrangement joins TRBV28 to TRBJ2-6, with D possibly TRBD1 on 5 matching bases. The CDR3 is 14 amino acids. Germline lookup yields CDR1 MDHEN and CDR2 SYDVKM. CDR3 DNA: TGTGCCAGCAGTCCCCCCAATGGGGCCAACGGCCTGACTTTC. It is translated as CASSPPNGANGLTF. The full variable domain, its missing parts supplied by reference TRBV28 and TRBJ2-6, is DVKVTQSSRYLVKRTGEKVFLECVQDMDHENMFWYRQDPGLGLRLIYFSYDVKMKEKGDIPEGYSVSREKKERFSLILESASTNQTSMYLCASSPPNGANGLTFGAGSRLTVL.